This T cell receptor (beta chain) appears in the sequencing data of a study of blood T cell repertoires in COVID-19. Study context: Acute and convalescent COVID-19 samples came from the United States, Italy and Spain. The cDNA or gDNA used as material had been derived from T cells, B-cell-depleted T cells, or PBMCs.

Per the original methods: Amplification of reference gene primers provided the estimated nucleated cell counts. The data were produced by immunoSEQ multiplex PCR, yet TCRdb's version contains in-frame clones alone and is incomplete. V and J calls and clone size are those listed in that table; D and trimming were worked out from the DNA. The table shows some 97,000 clones, with approximately 90% occurring only once. Germline V gives CDR1 SGHRS, CDR2 YFSETQ. The ends were cut back, 1 base at V and 2 bases at J, with 7 bases in the middle. This CDR3 has 15 amino acids. The TCR sequence derives from a man aged 50 or older with acute or convalescent COVID-19. The sequencing sample was made of peripheral blood. The chain is built from TRBV5-1 and TRBJ2-6; D unclear. CDR3 in amino acids: CASSLTTAGANVLTF. The DNA for the CDR3 is TGCGCCAGCAGCTTGACTACGGCTGGGGCCAACGTCCTGACTTTC.